This T cell receptor (beta chain) is drawn from a study of blood T cell repertoires in COVID-19. This CDR3 contains 15 residues. The V gene end was trimmed by 0 bases and the J gene end by 6 bases; junction bases not matched to a gene: 8. Germline V gives CDR1 SGHRS, CDR2 YFSETQ. Produced via immunoSEQ multiplex PCR; TCRdb's table is partial and in-frame only. The sample lists some 150,000 clones, 80% to 90% occurring once. This TCR came from a woman aged 55-69 years with COVID-19, enrolled during active disease. Sequencing input: peripheral blood. The chain recombines TRBV5-1 with TRBJ1-2; the match to TRBD1 covers 7 bases. Here the CDR3 reads CASSLDGTGEDGYTF. For the CDR3, the DNA is TGCGCCAGCAGCTTGGATGGAACAGGGGAGGATGGCTACACCTTC.